Listed below are T cell receptor beta chains from one sample, sequenced in a study of PD-1 blockade in classical Hodgkin lymphoma. The repertoire was sequenced with immunoSEQ multiplex PCR; TCRdb's copy has only in-frame clones and lacks some. There are roughly 28,000 clones in the sample; nearly 80% occur only once, and about 32% lies in the top ten. The sequences come from peripheral blood mononuclear cells (PBMCs), collected before the second cycle of nivolumab. The receptors here all came from a human donor with classical Hodgkin lymphoma. Each CDR3 is given with its conserved first and last residue.

j_call: TRBJ1-2; v_call: TRBV2; cdr3_length: 13; cdr3_aa: CASSELAIYGYTF
j_call: TRBJ2-1; v_call: TRBV4-3; cdr3_length: 17; cdr3_aa: CASSQRVTSGGYNEQFF
j_call: TRBJ1-4; v_call: TRBV4-2; cdr3_length: 15; cdr3_aa: CASSQGGTGREKLFF
j_call: TRBJ2-1; v_call: TRBV12-5; cdr3_length: 15; cdr3_aa: CASGPTSGDYNEQFF
j_call: TRBJ1-2; v_call: TRBV6-5; cdr3_length: 15; cdr3_aa: CASSYSTGGGSGYTF
j_call: TRBJ1-6; v_call: TRBV29-1; cdr3_length: 13; cdr3_aa: CSVAEGMDSPLHF
j_call: TRBJ1-1; v_call: TRBV18; cdr3_length: 13; cdr3_aa: CASSQQENTEAFF
j_call: TRBJ2-3; v_call: TRBV7-2; cdr3_length: 15; cdr3_aa: CASSRRNLVTDTQYF
j_call: TRBJ2-7; v_call: TRBV9; cdr3_length: 13; cdr3_aa: CASSVRSDYEQYF
j_call: TRBJ1-5; v_call: TRBV28; cdr3_length: 12; cdr3_aa: CASGHSNQPQHF
j_call: TRBJ1-2; v_call: TRBV11-2; cdr3_length: 16; cdr3_aa: CASSSAAGSLKDGYTF
j_call: TRBJ2-7; v_call: TRBV5-4; cdr3_length: 12; cdr3_aa: CASGPDRDRQYF
j_call: TRBJ2-6; v_call: TRBV4-3; cdr3_length: 16; cdr3_aa: CASSQGPSSGANVLTF
j_call: -; v_call: TRBV19; cdr3_length: 16; cdr3_aa: CASSSVRSGSSYEQYF
j_call: TRBJ1-4; v_call: TRBV7-9; cdr3_length: 16; cdr3_aa: CASSLRQGATNEKLFF
j_call: TRBJ1-2; v_call: TRBV27; cdr3_length: 13; cdr3_aa: CASSFLDNYGYTF
j_call: TRBJ2-5; v_call: TRBV7-3; cdr3_length: 16; cdr3_aa: CASSLTGGLFQETQYF
j_call: TRBJ1-1; v_call: TRBV6-6; cdr3_length: 11; cdr3_aa: CASCYVTEAFF
j_call: TRBJ1-1; v_call: TRBV29-1; cdr3_length: 12; cdr3_aa: CSVDWGQDRAFF
j_call: TRBJ2-1; v_call: TRBV6-5; cdr3_length: 14; cdr3_aa: CASSYRRGDNEQFF
j_call: TRBJ1-1; v_call: TRBV29-1; cdr3_length: 13; cdr3_aa: CSGTGQLNTEAFF
j_call: TRBJ2-3; v_call: TRBV2; cdr3_length: 12; cdr3_aa: CASRQGTDTQYF